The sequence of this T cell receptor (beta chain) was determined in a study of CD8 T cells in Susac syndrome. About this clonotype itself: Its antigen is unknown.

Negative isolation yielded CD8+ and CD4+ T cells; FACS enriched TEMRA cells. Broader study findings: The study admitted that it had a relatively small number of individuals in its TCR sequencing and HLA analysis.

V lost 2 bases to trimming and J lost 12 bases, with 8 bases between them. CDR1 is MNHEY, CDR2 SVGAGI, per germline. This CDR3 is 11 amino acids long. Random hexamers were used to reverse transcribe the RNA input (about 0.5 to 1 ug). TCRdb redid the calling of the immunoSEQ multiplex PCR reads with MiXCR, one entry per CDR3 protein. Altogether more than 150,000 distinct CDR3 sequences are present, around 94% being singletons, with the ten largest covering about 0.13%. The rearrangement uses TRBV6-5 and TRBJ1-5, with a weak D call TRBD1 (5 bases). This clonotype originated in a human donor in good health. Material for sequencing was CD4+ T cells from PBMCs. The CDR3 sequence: CASSYQGLQHF. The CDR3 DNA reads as TGTGCCAGCAGTTACCAGGGCCTCCAGCATTTT.